The rows below give T cell receptor beta chains drawn from one sample of a study of cytomegalovirus exposure and HLA in healthy donors. Profiling relied on immunoSEQ multiplex PCR, and the TCRdb table lists in-frame clones only, not all of them. The sample yields some 110,000 clones, 81% seen once. Sequencing was carried out using PBMCs. These receptors were collected from a woman aged 25-40 years in good health and CMV-seronegative. CDR3s include the opening cysteine and the closing phenylalanine or tryptophan. Each record gives: V gene, CDR3 length, clone size, J gene, D gene, CDR3 DNA, CDR3 protein. The D gene is left open where the match is weak. Some rows have no size entry. The others give once, few or many, or a class for an expanded clone.

V: TRBV6-1
length: 14
size: -
J: TRBJ1-2
D: TRBD1
DNA: TGTGCCAGCAGTGGGACAGGGCCGGTCTATGGCTACACCTTC
CDR3: CASSGTGPVYGYTF

V: TRBV6-6
length: 14
size: -
J: TRBJ2-7
D: TRBD2
DNA: TGTGCCAGCCGCCGGACTAGCGGGGGGTGGGAGCAGTACTTC
CDR3: CASRRTSGGWEQYF

V: TRBV5-1
length: 14
size: -
J: TRBJ2-5
D: -
DNA: TGCGCCAGCAGCGTCGCACCCGAGAGAGAGACCCAGTACTTC
CDR3: CASSVAPERETQYF

V: TRBV6-6
length: 12
size: -
J: TRBJ2-1
D: -
DNA: TGTGCCAGCAGTCCCCGGGATAATGAGCAGTTCTTC
CDR3: CASSPRDNEQFF

V: TRBV20-1
length: 11
size: few
J: TRBJ2-3
D: -
DNA: TGCAGTGCAGGACTAGGGGGTACGCAGTATTTT
CDR3: CSAGLGGTQYF

V: TRBV7-8
length: 15
size: -
J: TRBJ2-5
D: TRBD2
DNA: TGTGCCAGCAGCTTGGGGACTAGCAGGTCGGAGACCCAGTACTTC
CDR3: CASSLGTSRSETQYF

V: TRBV5-4
length: 15
size: -
J: TRBJ2-7
D: TRBD1
DNA: TGTGCCAGCAGCGCTACGGGACAGGGTCCCTACGAGCAGTACTTC
CDR3: CASSATGQGPYEQYF

V: TRBV5-6
length: 14
size: -
J: TRBJ2-1
D: -
DNA: TGTGCCAGCAGCTCGTCGCGGGGCGGAGATGAGCAGTTCTTC
CDR3: CASSSSRGGDEQFF

V: TRBV28
length: 14
size: -
J: TRBJ2-7
D: -
DNA: TGTGCCAGCACCCTAGTCGGGAGCTCCTACGAGCAGTACTTC
CDR3: CASTLVGSSYEQYF

V: TRBV19
length: 17
size: -
J: TRBJ2-3
D: TRBD2
DNA: TGTGCCAGTAGTAGAGTAGCGGGAGCGGCCGACACAGATACGCAGTATTTT
CDR3: CASSRVAGAADTDTQYF

V: TRBV7-7
length: 14
size: -
J: TRBJ2-1
D: -
DNA: TGTGCTAGCAGCTTTTCGTCGGGAGACAATGAGCAGTTCTTC
CDR3: CASSFSSGDNEQFF

V: TRBV28
length: 11
size: few
J: TRBJ2-1
D: TRBD1
DNA: TGTGCCAGCAGCGACAGGGCGGGGCAGTTCTTC
CDR3: CASSDRAGQFF

V: TRBV2
length: 14
size: -
J: TRBJ2-7
D: TRBD1
DNA: TGTGCCAGCACGCGACAGGGGTCCTTATACGAGCAGTACTTC
CDR3: CASTRQGSLYEQYF

V: TRBV11-2
length: 15
size: -
J: TRBJ2-4
D: -
DNA: TGTGCCAGCAGCTTAGCGGACAGAGCCAAAAACATTCAGTACTTC
CDR3: CASSLADRAKNIQYF

V: TRBV10-2
length: 13
size: -
J: TRBJ2-1
D: -
DNA: TGCGCCAGCCAATTGAGCTCCTACAATGAGCAGTTCTTC
CDR3: CASQLSSYNEQFF

V: TRBV5-1
length: 14
size: -
J: TRBJ2-7
D: -
DNA: TGCGCCAGCAGCTTGCGCGGGTTGATCTACGAGCAGTACTTC
CDR3: CASSLRGLIYEQYF